This T cell receptor (beta chain) emerged from a study of Ad26.COV2.S vaccination and SARS-CoV-2 variants. Study background: Recipients of Ad26.COV2.S got it intramuscularly, once or twice 56 days apart.

Regarding treatment: 15 to 20 received Ad26.COV2.S at low or high dose, single or two shots; a few received placebo; per-sample allocation not given. On day 63 after the first injection, vaccine and placebo recipients gave samples. The data were produced by immunoSEQ multiplex PCR, yet TCRdb's version contains in-frame clones alone and is incomplete. The table has more than 350,000 clones, roughly 90% seen once. The V gene lost 2 bases and the J gene lost 7 bases, with 10 bases spanning the gap. Germline CDR1 ENHRY, CDR2 SYGVKD. This CDR3 comprises 13 residues. This chain uses TRBV10-3 with TRBJ2-3; no definite D call. Sequencing was performed on peripheral blood, taken in a trial of Ad26.COV2.S vaccine versus placebo. The receptor's source is a person between 18 and 65 years old who received the Ad26.COV2.S COVID-19 vaccine or a placebo. The CDR3 loop reads CAISETYGNTQYF. The DNA for the CDR3 is TGTGCCATCAGTGAGACGTATGGGAATACGCAGTATTTT.